This T cell receptor beta chain was retrieved from a study of blood T cell repertoires in COVID-19. Germline V CDR1 and CDR2: SGDLS, YYNGEE. This CDR3 spans 16 amino acids. With 2 bases clipped from V and 1 base from J, the junction kept 7 bases outside the gene matches. Authors' analysis steps: The assay estimated nucleated cells by amplifying reference gene primers. The repertoire was sequenced with immunoSEQ multiplex PCR; TCRdb's copy has only in-frame clones and lacks some. That table is the source of V, J and clone size, and D and trimming were worked out from the DNA. The sample lists roughly 120,000 clones, 71% occurring once.

The chain is built from TRBV9 and TRBJ2-3; 7 bases are shared with TRBD2. The receptor's source is a human donor with acute or convalescent COVID-19. The donor label of this sample is uncertain. The sample comprised peripheral blood. CDR3 sequence reads: CASSVLRDYRTDTQYF. The CDR3 bases are TGTGCCAGCAGCGTCCTCCGGGACTACCGCACAGATACGCAGTATTTT.